This T cell receptor beta chain appears in the sequencing data of a study of long-term antiretroviral therapy in people with HIV. About the research overall: It was about a decade after the earliest samples that the 2015 immediate-ART recommendation appeared.

The libraries were made with immunoSEQ v3.0 at survey level. Profiled with immunoSEQ multiplex PCR; TCRdb holds only in-frame clones, not every one. The sample contains 25,000 to 30,000 clones, more than 75% of which appear only once. About this clone: The antigen remains undetermined.

Study conclusions and caveats: Clones that had undergone expansion before ART prevailed in the repertoire throughout all time points. Diversity rose after ART but stayed below transplant donor controls.

Every one of the donors gave at least one pre-ART PBMC sample and at least two post-ART PBMC samples. This sample comprised unsorted PBMCs, obtained about 5 years after starting antiretroviral therapy. This clonotype was sampled from a man between 40 and 49 years old with HIV.

The CDR3 DNA reads as TGTGCCAGCAGCCTGGGACTAGCAGGCACCGGGGAGCTGTTTTTT. The encoded protein is CASSLGLAGTGELFF. J is TRBJ2-2 and V is TRBV5-6, with 9 bases aligning to TRBD2. This CDR3 comprises 15 residues. V trimming: 4 bases; J trimming: 4 bases; junction bases outside the gene matches: 5. Germline-derived CDR1 and CDR2 are SGHDT and YYEEEE.